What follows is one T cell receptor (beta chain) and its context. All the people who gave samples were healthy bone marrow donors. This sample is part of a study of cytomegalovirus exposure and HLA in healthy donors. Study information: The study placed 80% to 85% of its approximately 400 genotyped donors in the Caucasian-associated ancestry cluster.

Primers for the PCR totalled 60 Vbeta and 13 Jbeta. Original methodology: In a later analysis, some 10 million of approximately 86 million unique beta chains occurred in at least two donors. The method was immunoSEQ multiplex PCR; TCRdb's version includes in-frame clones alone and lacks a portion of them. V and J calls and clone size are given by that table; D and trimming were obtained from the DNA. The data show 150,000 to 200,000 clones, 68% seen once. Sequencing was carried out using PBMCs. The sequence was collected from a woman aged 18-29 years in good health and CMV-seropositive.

CDR3 residues: CASSSQGQLNTEAFF. The CDR3 bases are TGTGCCAGCAGCTCGCAGGGACAGCTGAACACTGAAGCTTTCTTT. The chain employs TRBV7-2 and TRBJ1-1, with 7 bases lining up with TRBD1. Trimming removed 4 bases from V and 0 bases from J; junction bases left unmatched: 5. From germline, CDR1 is SGHTA and CDR2 FQGNSA. The CDR3 extends over 15 amino acids.